The entry that follows covers one T cell receptor (beta chain) sequence. The data were obtained in a study of blood T cells in healthy people across ages. At the level of the study: In model experiments, template switching was able to capture about one barcoded beta molecule for every two T cells that were present.

The CDR3 has 14 residues. V was trimmed by 3 bases and J by 2 bases, leaving 9 bases between them. A second roughly 6 to 11 cycle PCR used barcoded and J-beta primers. MiXCR, run by TCRdb on the 5' RACE reads, gives a single entry per CDR3 protein. The sample includes about 640,000 distinct CDR3 sequences, roughly three fifths of them seen just once. Material: blood. The chain is built from TRBV12-3 or TRBV12-4 and TRBJ2-3; the D is unclear. The receptor's source is a man aged 60-69 years in good health. The CDR3 here is CASSFLSNTDTQYF. The CDR3 region has the DNA TGTGCCAGCAGTTTCCTCTCTAACACAGATACGCAGTATTTT.